These 14 T cell receptor beta chains share one sample of origin, sequenced in a study of blood T cell repertoires in COVID-19 (dated by TCRdb to 2020 to 2021). The library was produced with the immunoSEQ multiplex PCR assay. This immuneACCESS table, as held by TCRdb, lists in-frame sequences with V and J called but not all clones. Of the missing ones, under half trace to an unresolved V gene in checked studies; the others have no known cause. The sample yields around 220,000 clones; approximately 86% were counted once. The ten largest clones capture around 15% of the sample. The sequencing sample was made of PBMCs or T cells enriched from blood (not recorded which). Source of these receptors: a woman in her forties or fifties with acute COVID-19.

The gene calls are TRBV2 and TRBJ1-3, with 11 bases identical to TRBD1. This CDR3 spans 17 amino acids. The germline V gene has CDR1 SNHLY and CDR2 FYNNEI. The V and J ends lost 8 bases and 3 bases, in that order; junction bases with no gene match: 12. CDR3 amino acids: CASERTGGPAGGNTIYF. CDR3 coding DNA: TGTGCCAGCGAGAGGACAGGGGGCCCGGCTGGTGGAAACACCATATATTTT.

This clone was detected once. The chain combines TRBV15 with TRBJ2-5; 7 bases fit TRBD2. This CDR3 region has 16 residues. V shed 3 bases, J shed 5 bases, and the junction held 12 bases outside the gene matches. Per germline, CDR1 LNHNV and CDR2 YYDKDF (reference sequence). The chain's CDR3 is CATSRGFVAGRETQYF. The CDR3 DNA is TGTGCCACCAGCAGGGGCTTTGTAGCGGGTCGCGAGACCCAGTACTTC.

The rearrangement links TRBV7-6 to TRBJ1-5; 7 bases align to TRBD1. Per germline, CDR1 SGHVS and CDR2 FNYEAQ. V lost 7 bases, J lost 7 bases, and 13 bases stayed unmatched. The CDR3 spans 15 residues. The CDR3 region has the DNA TGTGCCAGCAACACGACCCCAACAGGGGCGCAGCCCCAGCATTTT. Encoded protein: CASNTTPTGAQPQHF.

The V call is TRBV11-1, the J call TRBJ2-2; D is perhaps TRBD1 (6 bases). Between the trimmed V and J ends, which lost 6 bases and 5 bases, there was a span of 19 bases. This CDR3 spans 16 amino acids. CDR1 is SGHAT and CDR2 is FQDESV in the germline V gene (reference sequence). This CDR3 reads CASSRGGRRGTGELFF. In DNA, the CDR3 is TGTGCCAGCAGTAGAGGCGGCAGAAGGGGGACCGGGGAGCTGTTTTTT.

V usage is TRBV18 and J usage is TRBJ2-1; D not resolved. CDR1 is KGHSH, CDR2 LQKENI, per germline. This CDR3 region has 16 residues. V was trimmed by 2 bases and J by 0 bases, leaving 11 bases between them. The CDR3 is CASSPKSPSSYNEQFF. The CDR3 DNA is TGTGCCAGCTCACCAAAGAGCCCTAGCTCCTACAATGAGCAGTTCTTC.

This chain connects TRBV23-1 to TRBJ2-5, with D unresolved. TRBV23-1 is reported as an ORF; its role is uncertain. V lost 6 bases and J lost 2, with 7 bases in between. CDR3 length: 12 residues. CDR3 sequence (DNA): TGCGCCAGCAGAAGGAGTCAAGAGACCCAGTACTTC. Amino acid sequence: CASRRSQETQYF.

About this clone: The sample has other DNA sequences that encode this CDR3 too. V usage is TRBV9 and J usage is TRBJ1-5; 10 bases fit TRBD1. The junction had 6 bases not matched to a gene; V was cut back by 4 bases and J by 2 bases. This CDR3 is built from 16 residues. CDR1 is SGDLS, CDR2 YYNGEE, per germline. In DNA, the CDR3 is TGTGCCAGCAGCCCAGGGACAGGGGTCGGCAATCAGCCCCAGCATTTT. It specifies CASSPGTGVGNQPQHF.

The rearrangement links TRBV6-6 to TRBJ1-1; no definite D call. Germline V gene data show CDR1 as MNHNY and CDR2 as SVGAGI (reference sequence). CDR3 length equals 13 residues. V lost 3 bases to trimming and J lost 6 bases, with 11 bases between them. The CDR3 region is CASSYRGEAEAFF. The CDR3 DNA sequence: TGTGCCAGCAGTTATCGGGGAGAGGCTGAAGCTTTCTTT.

J is TRBJ2-5 and V is TRBV27; 8 bases are a match to TRBD1. CDR3 length: 14 amino acids. J was trimmed by 4 bases and V by 3 bases; bases with no gene match: 4. Germline V gene lookup returns CDR1 MNHEY and CDR2 SMNVEV (reference sequence). The CDR3 DNA is TGTGCCAGCAGTTTTCAGGGGGCTGTAGAGACCCAGTACTTC. Amino acid sequence: CASSFQGAVETQYF.

This chain connects TRBV19 to TRBJ1-2; no reliable D call. The V end was cut by 3 bases, the J end by 2 bases, with 7 bases between. Germline lookup yields CDR1 LNHDA and CDR2 SQIVND (reference sequence). The CDR3 loop spans 13 amino acids. This chain's CDR3 is CASSIETNYGYTF. The CDR3 DNA is TGTGCCAGTAGTATTGAGACAAACTATGGCTACACCTTC.

Turning to this clone: One end of the junction is discordant with germline, which a read error may explain. The chain joins TRBV7-7 to TRBJ2-3, with 10 bases identical to TRBD2. Germline loops: CDR1 SSHAT, CDR2 FNYEAQ (reference sequence). The length of the CDR3 is 14 residues. The CDR3 loop reads CASSEREGPDTQYF. CDR3 sequence (DNA): TGTGCTAGCAGCGAGCGGGAGGGCCCCGATACGCAGTATTTT.

This clone was seen a few times. V gene TRBV19 combines with J gene TRBJ1-5; 7 positions agree with TRBD1. V lost 5 bases, J lost 7 bases, and 8 bases stayed unmatched. The germline gives CDR1 LNHDA, CDR2 SQIVND (reference sequence). The CDR3 runs 14 residues. The CDR3 loop is CASSWRGPLQPQHF. The DNA for the CDR3 is TGTGCCAGTAGTTGGAGGGGGCCGTTACAGCCCCAGCATTTT.

The CDR3 loop is CASSPPQGEGYTF. In DNA, the CDR3 is TGTGCCAGCAGCCCTCCCCAGGGGGAAGGCTACACCTTC. This chain links TRBV9 with TRBJ1-2; 7 bases line up with TRBD1. Germline V lookup: CDR1 SGDLS, CDR2 YYNGEE. This CDR3 spans 13 amino acids. The V segment lost 4 bases and the J segment 8 bases; nucleotides outside the gene matches: 8.

This rearrangement joins TRBV28 to TRBJ1-2; D may be TRBD1 (5 bases). CDR1 and CDR2 (germline): MDHEN, SYDVKM. The CDR3 consists of 13 residues. With 2 bases removed from V and 6 bases from J, the gap between germline ends came to 10 bases. The CDR3 nucleotides read TGTGCCAGCAGTTTAAGTGCAGGGAATGGCTACACCTTC. As protein: CASSLSAGNGYTF.